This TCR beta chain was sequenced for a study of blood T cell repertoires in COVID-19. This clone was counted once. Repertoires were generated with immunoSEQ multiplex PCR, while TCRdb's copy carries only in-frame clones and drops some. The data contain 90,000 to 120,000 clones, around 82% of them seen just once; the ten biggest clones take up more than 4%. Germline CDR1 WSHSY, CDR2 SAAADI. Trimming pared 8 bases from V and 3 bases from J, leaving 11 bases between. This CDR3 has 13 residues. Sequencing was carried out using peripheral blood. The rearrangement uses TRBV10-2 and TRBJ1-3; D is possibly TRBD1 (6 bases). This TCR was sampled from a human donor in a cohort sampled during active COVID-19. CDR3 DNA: TGCGCCAGCGGGGACACCCGTGGAAACACCATATATTTT. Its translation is CASGDTRGNTIYF.